This T cell receptor (beta chain) was profiled in a study of blood T cells in healthy people across ages. Study-level findings and limits: Investigators treated diversity estimates from one million T cells as underestimates.

About this clonotype itself: Its antigen remains unknown.

PBMCs were isolated at a quantity of at least 6.5 million per sample. Extraction yielded at least 5.5 micrograms of total RNA per sample. The use of a sample-barcoded 5' primer and a J-beta primer mix characterized a second PCR of about 6 to 12 cycles. TCRdb fed the 5' RACE reads into MiXCR, producing one record per CDR3 protein. The data contain about 1.4 million distinct CDR3 sequences, 45% to 70% of them singletons. CDR1 and CDR2 from the germline V gene are SGHRS and YFSETQ. V lost 2 bases to trimming and J lost 0 bases; unmatched junction nucleotides: 8. This CDR3 has 17 amino acids. V usage is TRBV5-1 and J usage is TRBJ2-1; TRBD2 agrees at 7 bases. The sequence derives from a man aged 18 to 30 in good health. The specimen was blood. Here the CDR3 DNA reads TGCGCCAGCAGCTTCTTTGCGGGGGAGGACTCCTACAATGAGCAGTTCTTC. It is translated as CASSFFAGEDSYNEQFF.